This TCR beta chain was profiled in a study of T cells in Graves' hyperthyroidism and ophthalmopathy. Study-wide results and limits: Blood also carried most thyroid clonotypes expanded above 0.001.

Comments on this clonotype: What it binds is not known.

A patient was excluded if there was uncontrolled infection, other autoimmune disease, pregnancy or lactation. The CDR3 regions of TCR beta were amplified from RNA transcripts. Primed by the HTBI set, a first-round RT-PCR was run on the TCR CDR3. TCRdb itself ran the multiplex PCR reads through MiXCR, one entry per CDR3 protein. The table lists about 690,000 distinct CDR3 sequences, around a sixth of them singletons, with 15% to 18% in the top ten. Germline CDR1 is DFQATT and CDR2 is SNEGSKA (reference sequence). CDR3 length equals 14 residues. Trimming removed 5 bases at V and 4 bases at J, with 18 bases between.

The chain joins TRBV20-1 to TRBJ2-7; D possibly matches TRBD1 or TRBD2 (5 bases each). This receptor was taken from a middle-aged man with Graves' hyperthyroidism. Specimen: blood. CDR3 residues: CSAGLGPKTYEQYF. CDR3 nucleotide sequence: TGCAGTGCTGGCCTGGGACCGAAAACATACGAGCAGTACTTC.